This entry describes one T cell receptor beta chain. These data are taken from a study of T cell changes during pregnancy in multiple sclerosis. Germline CDR1 is GTSNPN and CDR2 is SVGIG (reference sequence). Losses at the gene ends were 4 bases for V and 1 base for J; bases not matched to a gene: 5. This CDR3 has 15 residues. Using immunoSEQ multiplex PCR, the repertoire was profiled, and TCRdb retains in-frame clones only, with some absent. The sample shows tens of thousands of clones, roughly 91% of them seen only once. This chain joins TRBV30 and TRBJ2-2, with TRBD2 identical over 8 bases. The sample was peripheral blood, taken in the first trimester of pregnancy. The source of this sequence is a female donor with multiple sclerosis, enrolled in a pregnancy study. The CDR3 loop is CAWTPGLVNTGELFF. CDR3 DNA: TGTGCCTGGACCCCGGGACTAGTGAACACCGGGGAGCTGTTTTTT.